This T cell receptor (beta chain) was recorded in a study of shared clonotypes between healthy human individuals. Findings of the study overall: Sampling included only blood; tissue repertoires likely differ. Compared with clonotypes that all four donors shared, non-shared clonotypes had lower generation probabilities.

Naive CD8 cells comprised CD45RO-negative, CCR7-positively selected cells, excluding terminally differentiated effector memory CD45RA+ cells. Caucasian adults residing in Nashville, Tennessee made up all the donors. Germline assignment: CDR1 SQVTM and CDR2 ANQGSEA. The V and J ends lost 5 bases and 7 bases respectively, with 15 bases between them. The CDR3 has 12 residues. A remark on this clone: Its antigen is not known.

About 30,000 T cell genomes (approximately 0.2 ug DNA) went into each sorted-subset replicate. The method was immunoSEQ multiplex PCR; TCRdb's version includes in-frame clones alone and lacks a portion of them. The sample contains about 2.2 million clones, roughly 95% of which appear only once. The chain joins TRBV29-1 to TRBJ2-7; tentative D call: TRBD2 (6 bases). This TCR came from a man aged 18 to 35 in good health. Some clones in this sample may be carry-over from other donors' samples. The sequencing sample was made of naive CD8+ T cells from PBMCs. CDR3 protein: CSVIGPAGEQYF. The CDR3 coding sequence is TGCAGCGTTATAGGACCGGCGGGGGAGCAGTACTTC.